This entry concerns a single TCR beta chain. Its antigen is not known. Sample-barcoded 5' priming and a J-beta primer mix drove a second PCR of about 6 to 12 cycles. Researchers report that a template-switch adaptor with 12 random nucleotides tagged each cDNA molecule. Using its own MiXCR run on the 5' RACE reads, TCRdb lists one record per CDR3 protein. The table has about 1.8 million distinct CDR3 sequences, just under 50% seen once. This CDR3 has 16 residues. Germline V lookup: CDR1 SGHTA, CDR2 FQGNSA. V shed 1 base and J shed 1 base, with 12 bases lying between them. The sample is drawn from a study of blood T cells in healthy people across ages. Notes on the study in general: When set beside aged donors, long-lived donors presented more naive CD4+ cells and higher diversity.

The chain links TRBV7-2 to TRBJ2-3, with D perhaps matching TRBD2 (6 bases). Sequences were obtained from blood. The clonotype comes from a woman in her thirties or forties in good health. CDR3 coding DNA: TGTGCCAGCAGCTTAGGGGGGACTGCCCGCACAGATACGCAGTATTTT. Translation: CASSLGGTARTDTQYF. Full variable domain (remainder filled in from reference TRBV7-2 and TRBJ2-3): GAGVSQSPSNKVTEKGKDVELRCDPISGHTALYWYRQSLGQGLEFLIYFQGNSAPDKSGLPSDRFSAERTGGSVSTLTIQRTQQEDSAVYLCASSLGGTARTDTQYFGPGTRLTVL.